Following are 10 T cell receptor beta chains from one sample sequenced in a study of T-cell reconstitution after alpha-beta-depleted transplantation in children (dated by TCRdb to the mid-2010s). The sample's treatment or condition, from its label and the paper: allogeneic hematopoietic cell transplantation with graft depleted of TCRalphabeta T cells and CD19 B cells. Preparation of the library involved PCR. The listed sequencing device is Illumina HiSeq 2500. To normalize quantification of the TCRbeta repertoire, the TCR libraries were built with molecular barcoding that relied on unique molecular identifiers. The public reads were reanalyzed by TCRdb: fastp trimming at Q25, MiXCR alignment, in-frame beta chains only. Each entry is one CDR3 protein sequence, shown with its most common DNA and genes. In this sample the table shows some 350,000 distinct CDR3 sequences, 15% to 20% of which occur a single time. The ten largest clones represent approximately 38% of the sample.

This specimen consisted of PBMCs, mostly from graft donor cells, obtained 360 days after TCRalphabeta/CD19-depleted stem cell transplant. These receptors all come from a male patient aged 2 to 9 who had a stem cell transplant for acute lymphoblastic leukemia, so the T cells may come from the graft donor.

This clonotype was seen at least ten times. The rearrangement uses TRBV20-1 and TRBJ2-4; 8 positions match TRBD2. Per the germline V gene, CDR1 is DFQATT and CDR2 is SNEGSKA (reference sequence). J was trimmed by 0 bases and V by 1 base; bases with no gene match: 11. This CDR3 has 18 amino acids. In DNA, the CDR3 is TGCAGTGCTAGAGGTTCGGGGGGGTTTGCTGGAGCCAAAAACATTCAGTACTTC. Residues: CSARGSGGFAGAKNIQYF.

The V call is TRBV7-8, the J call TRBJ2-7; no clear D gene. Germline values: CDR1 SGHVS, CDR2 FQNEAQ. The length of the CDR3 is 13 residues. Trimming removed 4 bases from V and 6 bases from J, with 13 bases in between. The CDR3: CASSSTQGSEQYF. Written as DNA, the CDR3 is TGTGCCAGCAGCTCGACCCAAGGATCCGAGCAGTACTTC.

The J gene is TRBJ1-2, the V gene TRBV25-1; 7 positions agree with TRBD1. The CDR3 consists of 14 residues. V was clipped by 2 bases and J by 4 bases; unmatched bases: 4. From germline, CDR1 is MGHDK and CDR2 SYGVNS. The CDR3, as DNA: TGTGCCAGCAGTGAAGCGGGACAGTTCTATGGCTACACCTTC. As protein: CASSEAGQFYGYTF.

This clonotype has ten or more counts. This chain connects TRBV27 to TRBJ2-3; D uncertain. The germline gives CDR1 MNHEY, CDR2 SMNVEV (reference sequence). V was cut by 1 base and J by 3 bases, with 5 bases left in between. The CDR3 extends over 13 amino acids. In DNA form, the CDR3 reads TGTGCCAGCAGTTTATTCTTAACAGATACGCAGTATTTT. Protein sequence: CASSLFLTDTQYF.

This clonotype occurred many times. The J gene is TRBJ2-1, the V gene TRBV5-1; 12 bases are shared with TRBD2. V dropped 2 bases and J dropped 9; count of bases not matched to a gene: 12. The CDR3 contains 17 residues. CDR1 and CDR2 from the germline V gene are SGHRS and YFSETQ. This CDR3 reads CASSFMVASGRAGEQFF. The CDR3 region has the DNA TGCGCCAGCAGCTTTATGGTCGCTAGCGGGAGGGCGGGTGAGCAGTTCTTC.

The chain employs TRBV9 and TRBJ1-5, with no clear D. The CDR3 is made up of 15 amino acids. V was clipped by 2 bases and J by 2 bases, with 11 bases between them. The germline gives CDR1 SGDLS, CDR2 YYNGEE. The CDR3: CASSVGPNGNQPQHF. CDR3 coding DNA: TGTGCCAGCAGCGTGGGCCCGAACGGCAATCAGCCCCAGCATTTT.

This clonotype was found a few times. The CDR3 bases are TGTGCCAGCAGCTACGCCTGGGACAGCTATGGCTACACCTTC. The encoded protein is CASSYAWDSYGYTF. The J gene is TRBJ1-2, the V gene TRBV6-2 or TRBV6-3; 7 nucleotides align to TRBD1. V shed 6 bases and J 4 bases; nucleotides not matched to a gene: 8. CDR1 is MNHEY, CDR2 SVGEGT, per germline. The CDR3 loop spans 14 amino acids.

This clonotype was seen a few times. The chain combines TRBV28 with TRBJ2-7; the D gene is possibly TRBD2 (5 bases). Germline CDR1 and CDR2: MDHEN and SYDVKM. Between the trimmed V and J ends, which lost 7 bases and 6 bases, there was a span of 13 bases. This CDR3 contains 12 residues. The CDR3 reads CASTRHGSEQYF. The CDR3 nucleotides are TGTGCCAGCACCCGACATGGGAGCGAGCAGTACTTC.

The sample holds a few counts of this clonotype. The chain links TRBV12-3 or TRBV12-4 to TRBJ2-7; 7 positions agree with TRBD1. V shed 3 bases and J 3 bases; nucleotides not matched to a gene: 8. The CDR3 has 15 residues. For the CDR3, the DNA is TGTGCCAGCAGTTTCACCCGGGACAGACTCTACGAGCAGTACTTC. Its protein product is CASSFTRDRLYEQYF.

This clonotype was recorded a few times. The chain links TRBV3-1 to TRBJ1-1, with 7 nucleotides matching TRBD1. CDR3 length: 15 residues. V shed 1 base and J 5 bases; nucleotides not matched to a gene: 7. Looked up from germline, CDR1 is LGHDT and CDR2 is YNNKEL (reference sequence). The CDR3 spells CASSQGQGVSTEAFF. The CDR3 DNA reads TGTGCCAGCAGCCAAGGACAGGGCGTTTCAACTGAAGCTTTCTTT.